These 14 T cell receptor beta chains share one sample of origin, sequenced in a study of blood T cell repertoires in COVID-19. Measured with immunoSEQ multiplex PCR; TCRdb has only the in-frame clones, and not every one. The sample has over 200,000 clones, about four fifths seen once; the top ten hold approximately 1.8%. Source material: PBMCs or T cells enriched from blood (not recorded which). These receptors all come from a man in his fifties or sixties who had recovered from COVID-19.

The chain combines TRBV7-2 with TRBJ1-5; D ambiguous. From germline, CDR1 is SGHTA and CDR2 FQGNSA. This CDR3 is built from 15 residues. V lost 2 bases and J lost 3, with 11 bases in between. The CDR3 here is CASSLNREVNQPQHF. CDR3 nucleotides: TGTGCCAGCAGCTTAAACCGAGAGGTCAATCAGCCCCAGCATTTT. Based on the CDR3 plus reference TRBV7-2 and TRBJ1-5, the full variable domain is GAGVSQSPSNKVTEKGKDVELRCDPISGHTALYWYRQSLGQGLEFLIYFQGNSAPDKSGLPSDRFSAERTGGSVSTLTIQRTQQEDSAVYLCASSLNREVNQPQHFGDGTRLSIL.

This chain joins TRBV7-8 and TRBJ1-6, with D tentatively TRBD1 (5 bases). V was cut by 7 bases and J by 4 bases, with 11 bases left in between. The CDR3 covers 14 residues. CDR1 is SGHVS, CDR2 FQNEAQ, per germline. The CDR3 loop reads CASTQGLYNSPLHF. Written as DNA, the CDR3 is TGTGCCAGCACCCAGGGTTTATATAATTCACCCCTCCACTTT.

The CDR3 is CASSLDRDYGYTF. CDR3 sequence (DNA): TGTGCCAGCAGTCTGGACAGGGACTATGGCTACACCTTC. The genes are TRBV27 and TRBJ1-2, with TRBD1 matching over 8 bases. V shed 5 bases, J shed 3 bases, and the junction held 2 bases outside the gene matches. The CDR3 loop spans 13 amino acids. Germline V gene sequence: CDR1 MNHEY, CDR2 SMNVEV (reference sequence).

The rearrangement uses TRBV6-5 and TRBJ1-4; TRBD1 might be the D (6 bases). Trimming stripped 7 bases from V and 6 bases from J, with 18 bases between. The CDR3 has 15 residues. Germline values: CDR1 MNHEY, CDR2 SVGAGI. The CDR3 sequence: CASKQNRDVDEKLFF. The CDR3 coding sequence is TGTGCCAGCAAACAGAACAGGGATGTGGATGAAAAACTGTTTTTT.

The V gene is TRBV12-3 or TRBV12-4, the J gene TRBJ2-1; unclear D gene. This CDR3 contains 12 residues. Deletions cut 0 bases from V and 10 bases from J, with 7 bases between. The CDR3 sequence is CASSLAAAEQFF. The CDR3 bases are TGTGCCAGCAGTTTAGCGGCGGCGGAGCAGTTCTTC.

The chain employs TRBV6-4 and TRBJ1-1; a weak D match, TRBD1 (5 bases). The CDR3 loop spans 13 amino acids. CDR1 and CDR2 from the germline V gene are MRHNA and SNTAGT. V lost 0 bases and J lost 11, with 13 bases in between. This CDR3 reads CASSDSPSGLAFF. DNA of the CDR3: TGTGCCAGCAGTGACTCGCCGTCAGGGTTGGCTTTCTTT.

On this clone: One end of the junction fails to match germline, which may point to a read error. The V and J genes are TRBV7-7 and TRBJ1-1; 9 nucleotides line up with TRBD1. Germline lookup yields CDR1 SSHAT and CDR2 FNYEAQ (reference sequence). This CDR3 region has 15 residues. CDR3 in amino acids: CASSHGGQGGAEAFF. In nucleotides, the CDR3 is TGTGCTAGCAGTCACGGGGGACAGGGAGGTGCTGAAGCTTTCTTT.

Written as DNA, the CDR3 is TGTGCCAGTAGTAGAGGGACAGGAGTTAACAATCAGCCCCAGCATTTT. It codes for CASSRGTGVNNQPQHF. The rearrangement joins TRBV19 to TRBJ1-5; 8 bases align to TRBD1. The CDR3 has 16 amino acids. From germline, CDR1 is LNHDA and CDR2 SQIVND (reference sequence). V lost 4 bases and J lost 3; bases outside the gene matches: 8.

The V and J genes are TRBV7-2 and TRBJ2-3, with TRBD1 identical over 8 bases. After removal of 2 bases from V and 0 bases from J, the junction contained 7 bases not matched to a gene. CDR3 length: 17 residues. From germline, CDR1 is SGHTA and CDR2 FQGNSA. In nucleotides, the CDR3 is TGTGCCAGCAGCTTATGGGCAGGACAGGGTAGCACAGATACGCAGTATTTT. It specifies CASSLWAGQGSTDTQYF.

This clone appeared once. The CDR3 region has the DNA TGTGCCAGCAGCTCAATGACAGGGTCGAACTATGGCTACACCTTC. The encoded protein is CASSSMTGSNYGYTF. The rearrangement joins TRBV7-2 to TRBJ1-2; TRBD1 matches 7 bases. The CDR3 consists of 15 residues. V trimming: 4 bases; J trimming: 2 bases; junction bases outside the gene matches: 7. The germline CDR1 and CDR2 sequences are SGHTA and FQGNSA.

The gene calls are TRBV3-1 (or the pseudogene TRBV3-2) and TRBJ2-1; 8 bases match TRBD2. V shed 0 bases and J 8 bases; nucleotides not matched to a gene: 9. Germline V gene lookup returns CDR1 LGHDT and CDR2 YNNKEL (reference sequence). The CDR3 length is 16 residues. Here the CDR3 DNA reads TGTGCCAGCAGCCAAGAACCGGGGGGGCCTTCAGATGAGCAGTTCTTC. It specifies CASSQEPGGPSDEQFF.

J is TRBJ1-2 and V is TRBV4-2, with 9 positions matching TRBD1. The CDR3 length is 14 residues. The V gene's germline CDR1 is LGHNA and CDR2 YNFKEQ. After removal of 4 bases from V and 4 bases from J, the junction contained 4 bases not matched to a gene. CDR3 sequence reads: CASSLDRGVYGYTF. CDR3 bases: TGTGCCAGCAGCCTCGACAGGGGGGTCTATGGCTACACCTTC.

This clone appeared a single time. This chain joins TRBV4-2 and TRBJ1-5, with TRBD1 identical over 10 bases. CDR3 length: 15 amino acids. With V trimmed by 0 bases and J by 7 bases, 3 bases remained unmatched. Germline V CDR1 and CDR2: LGHNA, YNFKEQ. CDR3 loop: CASSQEGTGVQPQHF. CDR3 in DNA: TGTGCCAGCAGCCAAGAGGGGACAGGGGTCCAGCCCCAGCATTTT.

With regard to this clone: The sample has other DNA sequences that encode this CDR3 too. The J gene is TRBJ1-1, the V gene TRBV18; the match to TRBD1 covers 8 bases. Germline values: CDR1 KGHSH, CDR2 LQKENI. The length of the CDR3 is 15 residues. Unmatched junction bases numbered 6, after V lost 6 bases and J lost 0 bases. The CDR3: CASSLGQAMNTEAFF. The CDR3 DNA reads as TGTGCCAGCTCCCTGGGACAGGCCATGAACACTGAAGCTTTCTTT.